These 20 T cell receptor beta chains originate from one sample sequenced in a study of cytomegalovirus exposure and HLA in healthy donors. The PCR ran on 60 Vbeta and 13 Jbeta primers. Using immunoSEQ multiplex PCR, the repertoire was profiled, and TCRdb retains in-frame clones only, with some absent. The sample contains fewer than 200,000 clones, about 80% of which appear only once. Sequencing used PBMCs. The source is a man aged 25 to 40 in good health and CMV-seronegative.

V and J are TRBV4-1 and TRBJ2-1; 9 bases line up with TRBD2. J gave up 6 bases and V 0 bases, and 6 bases lay outside the gene matches. The CDR3 runs 16 residues. Germline V gene data show CDR1 as MGHRA and CDR2 as YSYEKL. The CDR3 spells CASSQDRASGVNEQFF. CDR3 coding DNA: TGCGCCAGCAGCCAAGATCGGGCTAGCGGGGTCAATGAGCAGTTCTTC.

The chain links TRBV7-2 to TRBJ2-2; 12 bases are a match to TRBD1. This CDR3 region has 15 residues. Germline CDR1 is SGHTA and CDR2 is FQGNSA. V gave up 3 bases and J gave up 7 bases; unmatched junction bases: 3. This chain's CDR3 is CASSLGQGAVGELFF. CDR3 nucleotide sequence: TGTGCCAGCAGCTTGGGACAGGGGGCCGTCGGGGAGCTGTTTTTT.

This rearrangement joins TRBV28 to TRBJ1-1, with D maybe TRBD1 (6 bases). Trimming stripped 6 bases from V and 0 bases from J, with 11 bases between. The CDR3 length is 14 residues. CDR1 and CDR2 (germline): MDHEN, SYDVKM. The CDR3 region is CASSRTEMNTEAFF. The DNA of the CDR3 is TGTGCCAGCAGCCGGACAGAGATGAACACTGAAGCTTTCTTT.

V usage is TRBV10-1 and J usage is TRBJ2-3; 13 positions agree with TRBD2. Trimming cost V 3 bases and J 3 bases; bases outside gene matches: 6. Germline V lookup: CDR1 WNHNN, CDR2 SYGVQD (reference sequence). This CDR3 has 17 amino acids. The CDR3, as DNA: TGCGCCAGCAGTGAAGTGGGACTAGCGGGACTGACAGATACGCAGTATTTT. Residues: CASSEVGLAGLTDTQYF.

The chain has TRBV4-1 and TRBJ2-2; perhaps TRBD2 as D (6 bases). CDR3 length: 19 residues. The V end was cut by 4 bases, the J end by 0 bases, with 21 bases between. The germline V gene encodes CDR1 MGHRA and CDR2 YSYEKL. The CDR3 region is CASSPLGGREASNTGELFF. The CDR3 DNA sequence: TGCGCCAGCAGCCCGCTGGGGGGTAGGGAGGCCTCGAACACCGGGGAGCTGTTTTTT.

The rearrangement uses TRBV5-1 and TRBJ2-5; 8 bases match TRBD2. Germline CDR1 reads SGHRS; CDR2 reads YFSETQ. Trimming removed 3 bases from V and 5 bases from J; junction bases left unmatched: 9. CDR3 size: 15 residues. CDR3 amino acids: CASSSAGGKGETQYF. CDR3 DNA: TGCGCCAGCAGCTCCGCGGGGGGCAAAGGGGAGACCCAGTACTTC. Full variable domain (missing parts from reference TRBV5-1 and TRBJ2-5): KAGVTQTPRYLIKTRGQQVTLSCSPISGHRSVSWYQQTPGQGLQFLFEYFSETQRNKGNFPGRFSGRQFSNSRSEMNVSTLELGDSALYLCASSSAGGKGETQYFGPGTRLLVL.

The chain recombines TRBV4-3 with TRBJ1-6; D is uncertain. Germline values: CDR1 LGHNA, CDR2 YSLEER. The CDR3 runs 16 residues. Trimming stripped 5 bases from V and 0 bases from J, with 11 bases between. The CDR3 sequence is CASSSSRLSYNSPLHF. The CDR3 DNA sequence: TGCGCCAGCAGCTCAAGCAGGCTCTCCTATAATTCACCCCTCCACTTT.

The chain carries TRBV6-1 and TRBJ1-4; TRBD1 agrees at 8 bases. V dropped 6 bases and J dropped 8; count of bases not matched to a gene: 5. The CDR3 sequence is 13 residues long. Germline V lookup: CDR1 MNHNS, CDR2 SASEGT. The chain's CDR3 is CASRDRAEEKLFF. The CDR3 bases are TGTGCCAGCAGGGACAGGGCGGAGGAAAAACTGTTTTTT.

This clone was observed a few times. The chain uses TRBV6-1 and TRBJ2-7; TRBD2 aligns across 7 bases. The CDR3 sequence is 14 residues long. Germline values: CDR1 MNHNS, CDR2 SASEGT. Losses at the gene ends were 4 bases for V and 2 bases for J; bases not matched to a gene: 5. CDR3 coding DNA: TGTGCCAGCAGTGTCGGCGGGAGCGCCTACGAGCAGTACTTC. Translated, it gives CASSVGGSAYEQYF.

The V and J genes are TRBV19 and TRBJ2-7; 12 nucleotides align to TRBD2. CDR1 is LNHDA, CDR2 SQIVND, per germline (reference sequence). The CDR3 is 15 amino acids. V shed 5 bases, J shed 6 bases, and the junction held 8 bases outside the gene matches. CDR3 nucleotides: TGTGCCAGTAGTGCCATGACTAGCGGGGGCCTCGAGCAGTACTTC. The encoded protein is CASSAMTSGGLEQYF.

This clone was picked up a small number of times. Here the CDR3 DNA reads TGTGCCAGCAGCCCGCCTAACAATGAGCAGTTCTTC. It yields the protein CASSPPNNEQFF. The chain is built from TRBV7-9 and TRBJ2-1; D gene uncertain. Germline V gives CDR1 SEHNR, CDR2 FQNEAQ (reference sequence). Trimming pared 5 bases from V and 5 bases from J, leaving 7 bases between. The CDR3 spans 12 residues.

This clone has only one observation. The gene calls are TRBV27 and TRBJ2-7; D remains unclear. Germline V gene sequence: CDR1 MNHEY, CDR2 SMNVEV (reference sequence). V was cut by 6 bases and J by 4 bases, with 4 bases left in between. The CDR3 is made up of 10 amino acids. The CDR3 here is CASRRYEQYF. The CDR3 DNA follows: TGTGCCAGCAGGCGTTACGAGCAGTACTTC.

The chain links TRBV2 to TRBJ1-6; D unresolved. The V and J ends lost 0 bases and 9 bases respectively, with 6 bases between them. Germline-derived CDR1 and CDR2 are SNHLY and FYNNEI. The CDR3 spans 13 residues. The CDR3 region is CASSEAPRSPLHF. DNA of the CDR3: TGTGCCAGCAGTGAAGCTCCCCGTTCACCCCTCCACTTT.

The J gene is TRBJ1-6, the V gene TRBV28; tentatively, D is TRBD1 (5 bases). Germline CDR1 MDHEN, CDR2 SYDVKM. The germline V and J ends were trimmed by 6 bases and 11 bases, with 17 bases remaining between them. This CDR3 contains 14 residues. CDR3 coding DNA: TGTGCCAGCAGCAGACAGCGGGGTTTTGCACCCCTCCACTTT. Translating gives CASSRQRGFAPLHF. Full variable domain (missing parts from reference TRBV28 and TRBJ1-6): DVKVTQSSRYLVKRTGEKVFLECVQDMDHENMFWYRQDPGLGLRLIYFSYDVKMKEKGDIPEGYSVSREKKERFSLILESASTNQTSMYLCASSRQRGFAPLHFGNGTRLTVT.

V usage is TRBV19 and J usage is TRBJ2-1, with D perhaps TRBD2 (5 bases). In germline, CDR1 is LNHDA, CDR2 SQIVND (reference sequence). V dropped 3 bases and J dropped 2 bases, with 8 bases sitting between them. The CDR3 is made up of 14 amino acids. The DNA for the CDR3 is TGTGCCAGTAGTATTGAGAGGGCCTACAATGAGCAGTTCTTC. Translation: CASSIERAYNEQFF.

The J gene is TRBJ1-1, the V gene TRBV27; no firm D call. Trimming removed 4 bases from V and 1 base from J, with 7 bases in between. Germline V gives CDR1 MNHEY, CDR2 SMNVEV (reference sequence). There are 13 residues in the CDR3. CDR3 loop: CASSYAENTEAFF. CDR3 DNA sequence: TGTGCCAGCAGTTATGCGGAGAACACTGAAGCTTTCTTT.

The chain combines TRBV7-2 with TRBJ1-2, with a possible D match to TRBD1 (6 bases). The V and J ends lost 5 bases and 8 bases respectively, with 18 bases between them. CDR3 size: 14 residues. Germline V gives CDR1 SGHTA, CDR2 FQGNSA. The CDR3 DNA is TGTGCCAGCAGCCGACGGGAGGGGGATAACGGCTACACCTTC. Translation gives CASSRREGDNGYTF.

This clone was counted a single time. The chain uses TRBV14 and TRBJ2-2; tentative D call: TRBD2 (6 bases). This CDR3 region has 17 residues. The V end was cut by 0 bases, the J end by 3 bases, with 14 bases between. Germline CDR1 reads SGHDN; CDR2 reads FVKESK. The CDR3 region has the DNA TGTGCCAGCAGCCAAGATTTACCGGGACTTCACACCGGGGAGCTGTTTTTT. Translated, it gives CASSQDLPGLHTGELFF.

V and J are TRBV30 and TRBJ1-1, with no clear D. In germline, CDR1 is GTSNPN, CDR2 SVGIG (reference sequence). Trimming took 2 bases from V and 7 from J, leaving 8 bases between them. The CDR3 covers 11 residues. The CDR3 region has the DNA TGTGCCTGGAGTCGGGGTATTGAAGCTTTCTTT. It encodes CAWSRGIEAFF.

This clone has only one observation. J is TRBJ2-7 and V is TRBV28; 9 nucleotides align to TRBD1. This CDR3 has 17 amino acids. Germline CDR1 reads MDHEN; CDR2 reads SYDVKM. V shed 2 bases and J 3 bases; nucleotides not matched to a gene: 11. Here the CDR3 DNA reads TGTGCCAGCAGTTTACCTTCGGAGGGACAGGGCCGCTACGAGCAGTACTTC. Translation gives CASSLPSEGQGRYEQYF.